The rows below give T cell receptor beta chains drawn from one sample of a study of cytomegalovirus exposure and HLA in healthy donors. Some clones are missing from TCRdb's copy, which holds only in-frame ones; the method was immunoSEQ multiplex PCR. The sample includes roughly 130,000 clones, roughly 77% of them seen just once. The sequencing input was PBMCs. All receptors come from a man aged 30 to 39 in good health and CMV-seronegative. The CDR3 runs from the conserved cysteine through the conserved F or W. Each record gives: clone size, J gene, V gene, D gene, CDR3 DNA, CDR3 protein. A D gene is named only where the DNA matches it firmly. Not every row has a clone size; where given, it reads once, few, many or a size class.

abundance: once
j_gene: TRBJ2-1
v_gene: TRBV28
d_gene: TRBD2
CDR3nt: TGTGCCAGCAGTTTATTAAACCTAGCGGGAGCCCGTGAGCAGTTCTTC
CDR3aa: CASSLLNLAGAREQFF

abundance: -
j_gene: TRBJ1-2
v_gene: TRBV6-1
d_gene: TRBD1
CDR3nt: TGTGCCAGCAGGGGACAGGCTGCTTATGGCTACACCTTC
CDR3aa: CASRGQAAYGYTF

abundance: -
j_gene: TRBJ2-3
v_gene: TRBV5-1
d_gene: TRBD2
CDR3nt: TGCGCCAGCAGCTTAGCGGGAGGGCTTGTAAAAGATACGCAGTATTTT
CDR3aa: CASSLAGGLVKDTQYF

abundance: -
j_gene: TRBJ1-2
v_gene: TRBV28
d_gene: TRBD1
CDR3nt: TGTGCCAGCAGTTTTCAGAGGACAGGACTGGGCTACACCTTC
CDR3aa: CASSFQRTGLGYTF

abundance: -
j_gene: TRBJ1-1
v_gene: TRBV5-1
d_gene: -
CDR3nt: TGCGCCAGCCAAGTTTCGACACAGAACACTGAAGCTTTCTTT
CDR3aa: CASQVSTQNTEAFF

abundance: -
j_gene: TRBJ2-5
v_gene: TRBV15
d_gene: -
CDR3nt: TGTGCCACCAGCAGCGCAGGGAACCTTTGGGAGACCCAGTACTTC
CDR3aa: CATSSAGNLWETQYF

abundance: -
j_gene: TRBJ1-4
v_gene: TRBV6-1
d_gene: -
CDR3nt: TGTGCCAGCAGTGAAGGGGCCGCAACTAATGAAAAACTGTTTTTT
CDR3aa: CASSEGAATNEKLFF

abundance: once
j_gene: TRBJ2-2
v_gene: TRBV4-3
d_gene: TRBD2
CDR3nt: TGCGCCAGCAGCCAAGTCCTAGCGGGAGTAACCGGGGAGCTGTTTTTT
CDR3aa: CASSQVLAGVTGELFF

abundance: -
j_gene: TRBJ2-3
v_gene: TRBV28
d_gene: TRBD2
CDR3nt: TGTGCCAGCAGTTCCCTAAAGCGGGGGGGCACAGATACGCAGTATTTT
CDR3aa: CASSSLKRGGTDTQYF

abundance: -
j_gene: TRBJ1-2
v_gene: TRBV28
d_gene: -
CDR3nt: TGTGCCAGCAGCTTGGACTGGGCAAATAACTATGGCTACACCTTC
CDR3aa: CASSLDWANNYGYTF

abundance: -
j_gene: TRBJ2-1
v_gene: TRBV28
d_gene: -
CDR3nt: TGTGCCAGCAGTCCCCCTCCCCGAACAAGTGAGCAGTTCTTC
CDR3aa: CASSPPPRTSEQFF

abundance: -
j_gene: TRBJ2-7
v_gene: TRBV30
d_gene: -
CDR3nt: TGTGCCTATACACTGGGACAATACACTGGCGAGCAGTACTTC
CDR3aa: CAYTLGQYTGEQYF

abundance: -
j_gene: TRBJ2-1
v_gene: TRBV19
d_gene: TRBD1
CDR3nt: TGTGCCAGTAGTATAGGGACAGGGGGAGTCGGTGAGCAGTTCTTC
CDR3aa: CASSIGTGGVGEQFF

abundance: -
j_gene: TRBJ1-5
v_gene: TRBV2
d_gene: -
CDR3nt: TGTGCCAGCAGGCAGGTCAATCAGCCCCAGCATTTT
CDR3aa: CASRQVNQPQHF

abundance: -
j_gene: TRBJ2-1
v_gene: TRBV5-1
d_gene: TRBD1
CDR3nt: TGCGCCAGCAGCTTGGTCAATGGACAGGGGCATGAGCAGTTCTTC
CDR3aa: CASSLVNGQGHEQFF

abundance: -
j_gene: TRBJ2-1
v_gene: TRBV6-1
d_gene: TRBD2
CDR3nt: TGTGCCAGCAGTGGGACTAGCGGAGGTCGGTACAATGAGCAGTTCTTC
CDR3aa: CASSGTSGGRYNEQFF

abundance: -
j_gene: TRBJ2-5
v_gene: TRBV9
d_gene: TRBD2
CDR3nt: TGTGCCAGCAGCGTAGGGAATGGCGGGGGCCAAGAGACCCAGTACTTC
CDR3aa: CASSVGNGGGQETQYF

abundance: -
j_gene: TRBJ2-1
v_gene: TRBV25-1
d_gene: -
CDR3nt: TGTGCCAGCAGGGAGGGGGGGCGCAATGAGCAGTTCTTC
CDR3aa: CASREGGRNEQFF

abundance: -
j_gene: TRBJ1-2
v_gene: TRBV27
d_gene: TRBD1
CDR3nt: TGTGCCAGCAGTGCCCAACAGGGGGCGCTGAATGGCTACACCTTC
CDR3aa: CASSAQQGALNGYTF

abundance: -
j_gene: TRBJ1-5
v_gene: TRBV5-6
d_gene: TRBD1
CDR3nt: TGTGCCAGCAGCTTGTTAACACAGGGGAGCAATCAGCCCCAGCATTTT
CDR3aa: CASSLLTQGSNQPQHF

abundance: -
j_gene: TRBJ2-1
v_gene: TRBV9
d_gene: -
CDR3nt: TGTGCCAGCAGCGTAGAGCAGGGAAGGGGCGATGAGCAGTTCTTC
CDR3aa: CASSVEQGRGDEQFF

abundance: -
j_gene: TRBJ2-7
v_gene: TRBV28
d_gene: -
CDR3nt: TGTGCCAGCGGAACGATAGGCAGGTTACACGAGCAGTACTTC
CDR3aa: CASGTIGRLHEQYF

abundance: -
j_gene: TRBJ2-1
v_gene: TRBV9
d_gene: TRBD2
CDR3nt: TGTGCCAGCAGCCCCGGACTAGCGGGTTCCTACAATGAGCAGTTCTTC
CDR3aa: CASSPGLAGSYNEQFF

abundance: -
j_gene: TRBJ1-1
v_gene: TRBV5-1
d_gene: TRBD1
CDR3nt: TGCGCCAGCAGCAACACAGGGGGCTCTGAAGCTTTCTTT
CDR3aa: CASSNTGGSEAFF

abundance: -
j_gene: TRBJ2-1
v_gene: TRBV10-3
d_gene: TRBD2
CDR3nt: TGTGCCATCAGCGAAGTGGGAGGGTACGATGAGCAGTTCTTC
CDR3aa: CAISEVGGYDEQFF

abundance: -
j_gene: TRBJ1-1
v_gene: TRBV7-3
d_gene: TRBD1
CDR3nt: TGTGCCAGCAGCTCTACAGGGGGCCCCGGCACTGAAGCTTTCTTT
CDR3aa: CASSSTGGPGTEAFF

abundance: -
j_gene: TRBJ2-7
v_gene: TRBV5-6
d_gene: TRBD1
CDR3nt: TGTGCCAGCAGCGTCAACCGACAGGGACCCTACGAGCAGTACTTC
CDR3aa: CASSVNRQGPYEQYF

abundance: few
j_gene: TRBJ2-1
v_gene: TRBV6-4
d_gene: -
CDR3nt: TGTGCCAGCAGTGACTCGAGTAAGGGGCCTGAGCAGTTCTTC
CDR3aa: CASSDSSKGPEQFF

abundance: -
j_gene: TRBJ2-5
v_gene: TRBV6-6
d_gene: TRBD2
CDR3nt: TGTGCCAGCGTGAAGGCGGGAGGGCCTTCAGAGACCCAGTACTTC
CDR3aa: CASVKAGGPSETQYF

abundance: -
j_gene: TRBJ2-5
v_gene: TRBV7-2
d_gene: TRBD1
CDR3nt: TGTGCCAGCAGCTTAGGGGACAGCAGAGAGACCCAGTACTTC
CDR3aa: CASSLGDSRETQYF

abundance: -
j_gene: TRBJ1-4
v_gene: TRBV4-1
d_gene: -
CDR3nt: TGCGCCAGCAGCCAAGATACAGGAAATGAAAAACTGTTTTTT
CDR3aa: CASSQDTGNEKLFF

abundance: -
j_gene: TRBJ1-4
v_gene: TRBV5-1
d_gene: -
CDR3nt: TGCGCCAGCAGCTTTTCTGGGACATTTGGTGAAAAACTGTTTTTT
CDR3aa: CASSFSGTFGEKLFF

abundance: -
j_gene: TRBJ1-3
v_gene: TRBV4-3
d_gene: -
CDR3nt: TGCGCCAGCAGCCAAGGGGGGCCAGGCAATGGAAACACCATATATTTT
CDR3aa: CASSQGGPGNGNTIYF

abundance: few
j_gene: TRBJ2-3
v_gene: TRBV28
d_gene: -
CDR3nt: TGTGCCAGCAGTCCATTAGGGGCCTCTAGCACAGATACGCAGTATTTT
CDR3aa: CASSPLGASSTDTQYF

abundance: -
j_gene: TRBJ2-5
v_gene: TRBV5-1
d_gene: -
CDR3nt: TGCGCCAGCAGCTTGATGACAGGAGAAGAGACCCAGTACTTC
CDR3aa: CASSLMTGEETQYF

abundance: -
j_gene: TRBJ1-4
v_gene: TRBV27
d_gene: -
CDR3nt: TGTGCCAGCAGCTCAGTTGCAACTAATGAAAAACTGTTTTTT
CDR3aa: CASSSVATNEKLFF

abundance: -
j_gene: TRBJ2-7
v_gene: TRBV6-5
d_gene: TRBD2
CDR3nt: TGTGCCAGCAGCCCTGAAGCGGGAACAACCTACGAGCAGTACTTC
CDR3aa: CASSPEAGTTYEQYF

abundance: -
j_gene: TRBJ2-1
v_gene: TRBV7-9
d_gene: TRBD2
CDR3nt: TGTGCCAGCAGCCCGAGGACCAGCGGGGGTTACAATGAGCAGTTCTTC
CDR3aa: CASSPRTSGGYNEQFF

abundance: few
j_gene: TRBJ1-2
v_gene: TRBV28
d_gene: -
CDR3nt: TGTGCCAGCAGTACCCCGCGGGGTGGCTATGGCTACACCTTC
CDR3aa: CASSTPRGGYGYTF

abundance: once
j_gene: TRBJ2-5
v_gene: TRBV10-3
d_gene: -
CDR3nt: TGTGCCATCAGTGTGGGGGGACCCCAAGAGACCCAGTACTTC
CDR3aa: CAISVGGPQETQYF

abundance: many
j_gene: TRBJ2-7
v_gene: TRBV6-1
d_gene: TRBD1
CDR3nt: TGTGCCAGCAGTGAATCCAACAGGGACAGGTTTTTTAGGGAGCAGTACTTC
CDR3aa: CASSESNRDRFFREQYF

abundance: -
j_gene: TRBJ2-2
v_gene: TRBV19
d_gene: -
CDR3nt: TGTGCCAGCCGACAGTTAAAGAACACCGGGGAGCTGTTTTTT
CDR3aa: CASRQLKNTGELFF

abundance: -
j_gene: TRBJ1-1
v_gene: TRBV4-1
d_gene: -
CDR3nt: TGCGCCAGCAGCCAAGATGTGCGGCCTGAAGCTTTCTTT
CDR3aa: CASSQDVRPEAFF

abundance: -
j_gene: TRBJ2-5
v_gene: TRBV29-1
d_gene: TRBD1
CDR3nt: TGCAGCGCTCGGACAGGGGCTTCAGAGACCCAGTACTTC
CDR3aa: CSARTGASETQYF

abundance: once
j_gene: TRBJ1-1
v_gene: TRBV28
d_gene: -
CDR3nt: TGTGCCAGCAGTTTATTGGACAAACAATTAGAAGCTTTCTTT
CDR3aa: CASSLLDKQLEAFF

abundance: -
j_gene: TRBJ1-6
v_gene: TRBV10-3
d_gene: TRBD1
CDR3nt: TGTGCCATCAGTGAGTGGACAGGGAATAATTCACCCCTCCACTTT
CDR3aa: CAISEWTGNNSPLHF

abundance: -
j_gene: TRBJ1-6
v_gene: TRBV5-6
d_gene: TRBD1
CDR3nt: TGTGCCAGCAGCTCCACAGGGGACGGTAATTCACCCCTCCACTTT
CDR3aa: CASSSTGDGNSPLHF

abundance: -
j_gene: TRBJ2-7
v_gene: TRBV4-2
d_gene: TRBD2
CDR3nt: TGTGCCAGCAGCCAACTAGCGGGTGGGATGAGCTCCTACGAGCAGTACTTC
CDR3aa: CASSQLAGGMSSYEQYF

abundance: -
j_gene: TRBJ2-7
v_gene: TRBV14
d_gene: TRBD1
CDR3nt: TGTGCCAGCAGCCAAGTGGGGACAGGCCACGAGCAGTACTTC
CDR3aa: CASSQVGTGHEQYF

abundance: -
j_gene: TRBJ1-6
v_gene: TRBV27
d_gene: TRBD1
CDR3nt: TGTGCCAGCAGCCTAAGGGACAGTCTTAATTCACCCCTCCACTTT
CDR3aa: CASSLRDSLNSPLHF

abundance: -
j_gene: TRBJ1-5
v_gene: TRBV6-5
d_gene: -
CDR3nt: TGTGCCAGCAGTTACACGGGGGAGGAACAGCCCCAGCATTTT
CDR3aa: CASSYTGEEQPQHF

abundance: -
j_gene: TRBJ2-3
v_gene: TRBV11-2
d_gene: -
CDR3nt: TGTGCCAGCAGCTTATCAGGGCTTTACACAGATACGCAGTATTTT
CDR3aa: CASSLSGLYTDTQYF

abundance: -
j_gene: TRBJ1-5
v_gene: TRBV28
d_gene: -
CDR3nt: TGTGCCAGCAGTCCACGGGATCTGGGGGGGATTAATCAGCCCCAGCATTTT
CDR3aa: CASSPRDLGGINQPQHF

abundance: -
j_gene: TRBJ1-2
v_gene: TRBV5-1
d_gene: -
CDR3nt: TGCGCCAGCAGCTTGTTTATGGAGGGCTATGGCTACACCTTC
CDR3aa: CASSLFMEGYGYTF

abundance: -
j_gene: TRBJ2-7
v_gene: TRBV6-1
d_gene: TRBD1
CDR3nt: TGTGCCAGCACTAGGACAGGGGTCGGAGAGCAGTACTTC
CDR3aa: CASTRTGVGEQYF

abundance: -
j_gene: TRBJ2-1
v_gene: TRBV28
d_gene: -
CDR3nt: TGTGCCAGCAGTCAGCAGGGTTACAATGAGCAGTTCTTC
CDR3aa: CASSQQGYNEQFF

abundance: -
j_gene: TRBJ2-7
v_gene: TRBV7-9
d_gene: -
CDR3nt: TGTGCCAGCAGCCCCCACGGGACAAGGGGTCACTACGAGCAGTACTTC
CDR3aa: CASSPHGTRGHYEQYF

abundance: -
j_gene: TRBJ2-7
v_gene: TRBV5-1
d_gene: TRBD1
CDR3nt: TGCGCCAGCAGCCCGACAGGGGTTGGGGAGCAGTACTTC
CDR3aa: CASSPTGVGEQYF

abundance: -
j_gene: TRBJ2-7
v_gene: TRBV10-3
d_gene: -
CDR3nt: TGTGCCATCTCCGACAGTTACGAGCAGTACTTC
CDR3aa: CAISDSYEQYF